What follows is one T cell receptor (beta chain) and its context. Its binding antigen is unknown. There are no base qualities to consult, and no much larger clone falls within one base. V lost 5 bases and J lost 2 bases, and the count of bases not matched to a germline gene is 7. The CDR3 starts with the cysteine, ends with the phenylalanine, and has 15 residues. CDR3 DNA is the only sequence kept; it has 45 bases, read in frame from the first base. The germline V gene provides CDR1 SGHTA and CDR2 FQGTGA. These data come from a study of blood T cell repertoires in COVID-19 (dated by TCRdb to the early 2020s). As for the study more broadly: The collaborator samples originated in the United States, Italy and Spain and spanned the acute and convalescent phases of COVID-19. Where available, HLA class I and class II types were obtained from metadata supplied by the sample provider rather than from assay-based typing. The material from the prospective study consisted of cDNA or gDNA derived from T cells, B-cell-depleted T cells, or PBMCs. The dataset comprised deeply sampled blood TCRbeta repertoires from subjects exposed to, actively infected with, or recovered from COVID-19. The repertoires were released in a freely available public database intended as a resource for research on the immune response to SARS-CoV-2. The samples were drawn from two sources: the first 160 participants of the ongoing ImmuneRACE study, and 1,000 to 1,500 subjects contributed by 6 global collaborators. Nearly every sample came with metadata listing a de-identified subject ID, COVID-19 status, age in years and sex.

General findings and caveats noted by the study authors: Clinical and demographic metadata were provided uncurated, with the amount varying by source and participant.

One collaborating source in Seattle enrolled patients during active infection and followed them longitudinally through the course of disease. Each collaborating institution followed its own protocols to collect whole blood in K2EDTA tubes. For TCRbeta analysis, collaborators shipped samples in one of three forms: frozen whole blood, isolated PBMCs, or DNA extracted from either of those sample types. TCRbeta CDR3 regions were amplified from genomic DNA by means of the immunoSEQ Assay, a bias-controlled multiplex PCR. Under the source paper's analysis protocol: The number of nucleated cells in each sample was estimated by amplification of reference gene primers within the assay. Sequence reads were collapsed and filtered to measure the absolute abundance of every unique TCRbeta CDR3 rearrangement. For each sample, productive Simpson clonality was calculated as the square root of Simpson's diversity index over productive rearrangements. The source is immuneACCESS, and TCRdb retained only in-frame sequences with V and J called. Part of the clones is not carried over; for the studies checked, unresolved V genes explain less than half of this, and the remainder is unexplained. The DNA gave D and trimming, while V, J and clone size come from that table. Counted in this sample were tens of thousands of clones; about 86% of them appeared once. 15% to 20% of the sample goes to the ten largest clones.

The sample was peripheral blood. This chain is built from TRBV7-3 and TRBJ2-3; 7 middle bases align to TRBD1. The source is a man between 35 and 55 years old with COVID-19, enrolled during active disease. The CDR3 has the sequence CASSQGQVITDTQYF. The DNA sequence is given as TGTGCCAGCAGCCAAGGACAGGTTATCACAGATACGCAGTATTTT.